One and the same sample provided the 31 T cell receptor beta chains below, sequenced in a study of cytomegalovirus exposure and HLA in healthy donors. PCR primers comprised 60 Vbeta and 13 Jbeta primers. The repertoire was sequenced with immunoSEQ multiplex PCR; TCRdb's copy has only in-frame clones and lacks some. The table includes tens of thousands of clones, under 85% detected once. The sample was PBMCs. All receptors come from a woman between 40 and 55 years old in good health and CMV-seronegative.

V usage is TRBV15 and J usage is TRBJ1-5; a weak D match, TRBD1 (5 bases). The germline gives CDR1 LNHNV, CDR2 YYDKDF (reference sequence). V dropped 1 base and J dropped 0 bases, with 7 bases sitting between them. The CDR3 spans 15 residues. CDR3 DNA sequence: TGTGCCACCAGCAGAGGACAGAATAGCAATCAGCCCCAGCATTTT. Translated, it gives CATSRGQNSNQPQHF.

With regard to this clone: The sample holds other DNA sequences that translate to the same CDR3. The chain's CDR3 is CASSLTLASQSLGNTIYF. DNA of the CDR3: TGTGCCAGCAGCTTAACCTTAGCCAGCCAGTCCCTTGGAAACACCATATATTTT. The chain links TRBV11-2 to TRBJ1-3; D uncertain. This CDR3 is built from 18 residues. Trimming removed 2 bases from V and 3 bases from J, with 20 bases in between. Per the germline V gene, CDR1 is SGHAT and CDR2 is FQNNGV.

The J gene is TRBJ1-1, the V gene TRBV7-6; tentatively, D is TRBD1 (6 bases). Trimming took 5 bases from V and 6 from J, leaving 16 bases between them. Germline V CDR1 and CDR2: SGHVS, FNYEAQ. The length of the CDR3 is 14 residues. CDR3 loop: CASSQRAGVAEAFF. CDR3 DNA: TGTGCCAGCAGCCAAAGGGCAGGGGTGGCTGAAGCTTTCTTT.

This clone has just one count. The chain carries TRBV10-3 and TRBJ2-5, with TRBD2 identical over 13 bases. The CDR3 runs 18 residues. Per the germline V gene, CDR1 is ENHRY and CDR2 is SYGVKD. The J segment lost 4 bases and the V segment lost 5 bases, leaving 13 bases of the junction unmatched. The CDR3 DNA follows: TGTGCCATCAGTACTAGCGGGAGGGCCTCGACTTCCCGAGAGACCCAGTACTTC. Amino acids: CAISTSGRASTSRETQYF.

This chain joins TRBV25-1 and TRBJ1-2, with D possibly matching TRBD1 (5 bases). The germline V and J ends were trimmed by 7 bases and 9 bases, with 12 bases remaining between them. This CDR3 has 11 residues. Germline V gene sequence: CDR1 MGHDK, CDR2 SYGVNS. The CDR3 is CASKAGPSYTF. CDR3 in DNA: TGTGCCAGCAAGGCGGGACCAAGCTACACCTTC.

The chain links TRBV28 to TRBJ2-2, with 9 bases that match TRBD2. V trimming: 7 bases; J trimming: 4 bases; junction bases outside the gene matches: 10. CDR1 and CDR2 from the germline V gene are MDHEN and SYDVKM. The CDR3 sequence is 16 residues long. The CDR3 DNA is TGTGCCAGCAATATGCCCGGGACTAGCCCCACCGGGGAGCTGTTTTTT. It specifies CASNMPGTSPTGELFF.

For this clone: The junction departs from the called germline gene at one end, perhaps through a read error. The sample holds other DNA sequences that translate to the same CDR3. V and J are TRBV6-6 and TRBJ2-2; D call uncertain. The CDR3 length is 11 residues. CDR1 is MNHNY and CDR2 is SVGAGI in the germline V gene (reference sequence). The CDR3, as DNA: TGCGCCAGCAGTCCAGTGGGGGAGCTGTTTTTT. This gives the protein CASSPVGELFF.

The rearrangement links TRBV2 to TRBJ2-5; D not certain. The J call is doubtful: the DNA matches TRBJ2-7 better. The CDR3 is made up of 11 amino acids. CDR1 and CDR2 from the germline V gene are SNHLY and FYNNEI. The chain's CDR3 is CASRLRGEQYF. The CDR3, as DNA: TGTGCCAGCAGGCTCCGCGGCGAGCAGTACTTC.

This chain connects TRBV2 to TRBJ2-7, with TRBD1 matching 7 bases. The V gene's germline CDR1 is SNHLY and CDR2 FYNNEI. This CDR3 spans 11 amino acids. The V segment lost 10 bases and the J segment 7 bases; nucleotides outside the gene matches: 7. CDR3 DNA sequence: TGTGCCATTCAGGGGGAGCGGGAGCAGTACTTC. Encoded protein: CAIQGEREQYF.

This clone showed up just a few times. Here the CDR3 reads CASSEGLARTDTQYF. In nucleotides, the CDR3 is TGTGCCAGCAGCGAGGGACTAGCTCGCACAGATACGCAGTATTTT. V usage is TRBV9 and J usage is TRBJ2-3, with 9 bases lining up with TRBD2. CDR1 and CDR2 (germline): SGDLS, YYNGEE. The CDR3 sequence is 15 residues long. J lost 1 base, V lost 3 bases, and 3 bases had no gene match.

The genes are TRBV7-9 and TRBJ2-2; 8 nucleotides line up with TRBD2. Trimming cost V 4 bases and J 0 bases; bases outside gene matches: 7. Germline CDR1 SEHNR, CDR2 FQNEAQ (reference sequence). This CDR3 is 17 amino acids long. The CDR3 reads CASSSLGLAANTGELFF. The CDR3, as DNA: TGTGCCAGCAGCTCTCTTGGACTAGCAGCGAACACCGGGGAGCTGTTTTTT.

This chain connects TRBV28 to TRBJ2-7, with TRBD1 as a possible D gene (5 bases). The CDR3 covers 15 residues. CDR1 and CDR2 from the germline V gene are MDHEN and SYDVKM. The V and J ends lost 3 bases and 0 bases respectively, with 12 bases between them. For the CDR3, the DNA is TGTGCCAGCAGTTTCTACAGGCCCTTCTCCTACGAGCAGTACTTC. It specifies CASSFYRPFSYEQYF.

This clone ranks as medium-sized. The chain recombines TRBV5-4 with TRBJ1-1, with TRBD1 matching over 7 bases. Per germline, CDR1 SGHNT and CDR2 YYREEE (reference sequence). V lost 3 bases, J lost 0 bases, and 5 bases stayed unmatched. The CDR3 has 15 amino acids. The DNA of the CDR3 is TGTGCCAGCAGCTCGGACAGGTACATGAACACTGAAGCTTTCTTT. Translating gives CASSSDRYMNTEAFF.

V and J are TRBV19 and TRBJ1-5, with D hard to call. Germline V CDR1 and CDR2: LNHDA, SQIVND (reference sequence). The germline V and J ends were trimmed by 3 bases and 2 bases, with 11 bases remaining between them. The CDR3 contains 15 residues. The CDR3 loop reads CASSIRGTGNQPQHF. Written as DNA, the CDR3 is TGTGCCAGTAGTATTCGCGGAACGGGCAATCAGCCCCAGCATTTT. Full variable domain (missing parts from reference TRBV19 and TRBJ1-5): DGGITQSPKYLFRKEGQNVTLSCEQNLNHDAMYWYRQDPGQGLRLIYYSQIVNDFQKGDIAEGYSVSREKKESFPLTVTSAQKNPTAFYLCASSIRGTGNQPQHFGDGTRLSIL.

This clone was picked up a small number of times. This chain connects TRBV6-5 to TRBJ1-5; 7 nucleotides line up with TRBD1. The germline gives CDR1 MNHEY, CDR2 SVGAGI. V gave up 6 bases and J gave up 0 bases; unmatched junction bases: 5. The CDR3 is made up of 15 amino acids. The chain's CDR3 is CASRITGDSNQPQHF. As DNA, the CDR3 is TGTGCCAGCAGGATCACAGGGGATAGCAATCAGCCCCAGCATTTT.

There are a few counts of this clone. This chain uses TRBV4-3 with TRBJ2-3, with D possibly TRBD2 on 5 matching bases. The germline V gene has CDR1 LGHNA and CDR2 YSLEER. Trimming shortened V by 1 base and J by 0 bases, and 11 bases separated the two germline ends. The CDR3 is 16 residues long. DNA for the CDR3: TGCGCCAGCAGCCAAGTCACTAGGAGTAGCACAGATACGCAGTATTTT. This translates into CASSQVTRSSTDTQYF.

V usage is TRBV28 and J usage is TRBJ1-5, with 7 bases fitting TRBD1. From germline, CDR1 is MDHEN and CDR2 SYDVKM. The CDR3 runs 17 residues. V gave up 6 bases and J gave up 3 bases; unmatched junction bases: 14. CDR3 in amino acids: CASRPSKDRPFNQPQHF. In DNA, the CDR3 is TGTGCCAGCAGACCCTCGAAGGACAGGCCGTTCAATCAGCCCCAGCATTTT.

This clone came up a few times. The genes are TRBV7-6 and TRBJ1-4, with 8 positions matching TRBD1. Germline CDR1 reads SGHVS; CDR2 reads FNYEAQ. The CDR3 covers 16 residues. V lost 2 bases and J lost 7; bases outside the gene matches: 9. CDR3: CASSLYPGQGREKLFF. The CDR3, as DNA: TGTGCCAGCAGCTTATATCCTGGACAGGGACGTGAAAAACTGTTTTTT.

This clone was observed a handful of times. The chain employs TRBV6-5 and TRBJ1-3; no reliable D call. The germline gives CDR1 MNHEY, CDR2 SVGAGI. V was clipped by 4 bases and J by 4 bases, with 8 bases between them. This CDR3 is 13 amino acids long. The DNA of the CDR3 is TGTGCCAGCAGTTTAGGCGGCGGAAACACCATATATTTT. Encoded protein: CASSLGGGNTIYF.

This rearrangement joins TRBV28 to TRBJ1-2; tentatively, D is TRBD1 (6 bases). CDR3 length equals 11 residues. The ends were cut back, 7 bases at V and 3 bases at J, with 6 bases in the middle. CDR1 and CDR2 (germline): MDHEN, SYDVKM. CDR3 amino acids: CASNRDYGYTF. As DNA, the CDR3 is TGTGCCAGCAACAGGGACTATGGCTACACCTTC.

J is TRBJ2-1 and V is TRBV7-3, with 8 bases aligning to TRBD2. The CDR3 contains 14 residues. V lost 2 bases to trimming and J lost 6 bases; unmatched junction nucleotides: 3. Germline V lookup: CDR1 SGHTA, CDR2 FQGTGA. CDR3 in amino acids: CASSLAGGLNEQFF. The CDR3 DNA follows: TGTGCCAGCAGCTTAGCGGGAGGTCTCAATGAGCAGTTCTTC.

This sequence joins TRBV7-9 and TRBJ1-4; a weak D match, TRBD1 (6 bases). The CDR3 loop spans 15 amino acids. CDR1 and CDR2 from the germline V gene are SEHNR and FQNEAQ (reference sequence). Trimming left V 4 bases short and J 3 bases short, with 12 bases between. The CDR3 nucleotides read TGTGCCAGCAGCTCCAACAGGGCGGCTAATGAAAAACTGTTTTTT. Translating gives CASSSNRAANEKLFF.

The genes are TRBV5-4 and TRBJ2-1; D ambiguous. Trimming stripped 0 bases from V and 10 bases from J, with 5 bases between. The CDR3 has 11 residues. Looked up from germline, CDR1 is SGHNT and CDR2 is YYREEE (reference sequence). The CDR3 DNA follows: TGTGCCAGCAGCTTGGTGCGGGAGCAGTTCTTC. Encoded protein: CASSLVREQFF.

The chain carries TRBV18 and TRBJ1-2, with a weak D call TRBD1 (6 bases). Trimming cost V 6 bases and J 4 bases, with 24 bases left between them. CDR3 length equals 17 residues. Germline lookup yields CDR1 KGHSH and CDR2 LQKENI. The CDR3 nucleotides read TGTGCCAGCTCGATTACGGGACATCCTCTGGCGTCCTATGGCTACACCTTC. Amino acid sequence: CASSITGHPLASYGYTF.

The chain has TRBV5-1 and TRBJ2-5; D may be TRBD2 (5 bases). Germline V gene sequence: CDR1 SGHRS, CDR2 YFSETQ. Between the trimmed V and J ends, which lost 3 bases and 5 bases, there was a span of 11 bases. The CDR3 is 13 amino acids. CDR3 DNA sequence: TGCGCCAGCAGCTCCGAGGGCTGGGAGACCCAGTACTTC. As protein: CASSSEGWETQYF.

V usage is TRBV6-4 and J usage is TRBJ2-1, with TRBD2 matching 8 bases. This CDR3 contains 13 residues. V was clipped by 4 bases and J by 6 bases; unmatched bases: 2. From germline, CDR1 is MRHNA and CDR2 SNTAGT. The CDR3: CASSAGTSNEQFF. The DNA for the CDR3 is TGTGCCAGCAGTGCCGGGACTAGCAATGAGCAGTTCTTC.

This rearrangement joins TRBV27 to TRBJ1-5; 7 bases line up with TRBD1. There are 17 residues in the CDR3. Germline-derived CDR1 and CDR2 are MNHEY and SMNVEV (reference sequence). The J segment lost 4 bases and the V segment lost 10 bases, leaving 19 bases of the junction unmatched. For the CDR3, the DNA is TGTGCCACAGCTTCAACCCACCGGGACAGTGTTAATCAGCCCCAGCATTTT. Residues: CATASTHRDSVNQPQHF.

This clone was found once. An end of the junction does not agree with germline; a read error may underlie this. V is TRBV7-2 and J is TRBJ2-3; TRBD2 matches 12 bases. Germline V gene lookup returns CDR1 SGHTA and CDR2 FQGNSA. The CDR3 runs 16 residues. CDR3 bases: TGTGCCAGCAGGTTAGGACTAGCGGGACTCAGAGGTACGCAGTATTTT. Its protein is CASRLGLAGLRGTQYF.

The rearrangement joins TRBV7-9 to TRBJ2-3, with TRBD2 identical over 9 bases. Trimming at V came to 5 bases and at J to 5 bases, leaving 11 bases not matched to a gene. CDR1 SEHNR and CDR2 FQNEAQ come from the germline V gene (reference sequence). The CDR3 extends over 16 amino acids. CDR3 DNA sequence: TGTGCCAGCAGCCCCGAGGCGGGAGGGCCGGGAGATACGCAGTATTTT. Amino acid sequence: CASSPEAGGPGDTQYF.

Points on this clone: One end of the junction fails to match germline, which may point to a read error. The chain combines TRBV6-1 with TRBJ2-1, with no clear D. The germline V gene has CDR1 MNHNS and CDR2 SASEGT. This CDR3 has 16 amino acids. The CDR3 is CASSEMSIDQYSEQFF. The CDR3 DNA reads as TGTGCCAGCAGTGAAATGTCGATAGACCAATACAGTGAGCAGTTCTTC.

This clone was detected only once. The gene calls are TRBV9 and TRBJ2-7, with TRBD2 matching over 9 bases. V lost 1 base, J lost 3 bases, and 14 bases stayed unmatched. Germline V gene lookup returns CDR1 SGDLS and CDR2 YYNGEE. The CDR3 is 18 residues long. DNA for the CDR3: TGTGCCAGCAGCGTATATTCAGGAGTACGGACTAGCGTCTACGAGCAGTACTTC. It codes for CASSVYSGVRTSVYEQYF. Combining the CDR3 with reference TRBV9 and TRBJ2-7 gives the whole variable domain DSGVTQTPKHLITATGQRVTLRCSPRSGDLSVYWYQQSLDQGLQFLIQYYNGEERAKGNILERFSAQQFPDLHSELNLSSLELGDSALYFCASSVYSGVRTSVYEQYFGPGTRLTVT.